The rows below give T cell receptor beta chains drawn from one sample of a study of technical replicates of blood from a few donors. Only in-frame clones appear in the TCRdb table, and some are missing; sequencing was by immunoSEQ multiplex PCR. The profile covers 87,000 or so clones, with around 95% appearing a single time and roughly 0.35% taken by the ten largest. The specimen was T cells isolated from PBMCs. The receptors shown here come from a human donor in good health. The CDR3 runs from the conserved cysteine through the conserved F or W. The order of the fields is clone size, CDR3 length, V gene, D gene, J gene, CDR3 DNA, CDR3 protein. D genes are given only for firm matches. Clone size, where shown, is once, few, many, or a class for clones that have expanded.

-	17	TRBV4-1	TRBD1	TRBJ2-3	TGCGCCAGCAGCCATTATCAGGGGGCTATGCCCACAGATACGCAGTATTTT	CASSHYQGAMPTDTQYF
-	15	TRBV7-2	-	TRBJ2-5	TGTGCCAGCAGCTTAGCGGGAGCACGAAGAGAGACCCAGTACTTC	CASSLAGARRETQYF
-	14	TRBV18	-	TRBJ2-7	TGTGCCAGCTCACCGGGACAAGGTCCGTACGAGCAGTACTTC	CASSPGQGPYEQYF
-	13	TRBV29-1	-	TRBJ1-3	TGCAGCGTTGGACGGGACTCTGGAAACACCATATATTTT	CSVGRDSGNTIYF
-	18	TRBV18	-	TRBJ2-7	TGTGCCAGCTCACCAATCTTCCTTTATAGTGGTATAAACTACGAGCAGTACTTC	CASSPIFLYSGINYEQYF
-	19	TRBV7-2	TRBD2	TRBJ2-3	TGTGCCAGCAGCTTAGCAGCTTTCGGGGCGGGAGTGGGGGCAGATACGCAGTATTTT	CASSLAAFGAGVGADTQYF
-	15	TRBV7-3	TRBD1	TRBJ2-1	TGTGCCAGCAGCCCCGGGACAGGGGGCCGCAATGAGCAGTTCTTC	CASSPGTGGRNEQFF
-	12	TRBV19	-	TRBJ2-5	TGTGCCAGTGGAAGGGGGAAAGAGACCCAGTACTTC	CASGRGKETQYF
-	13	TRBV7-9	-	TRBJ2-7	TGTGCCAGCAGCTTTCTAGTTATGGACGAGCAGTACTTC	CASSFLVMDEQYF
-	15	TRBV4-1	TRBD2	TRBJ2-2	TGCGCCAGCAGCCCAGCGGGAGCCTTAACCGGGGAGCTGTTTTTT	CASSPAGALTGELFF
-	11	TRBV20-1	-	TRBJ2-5	TGCAGTGCTTACCTTAGCCCGACCCAGTACTTC	CSAYLSPTQYF
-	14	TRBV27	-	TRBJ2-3	TGTGCCAGCAGTTTGTCTGCGGGATCAGATACGCAGTATTTT	CASSLSAGSDTQYF
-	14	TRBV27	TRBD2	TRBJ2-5	TGTGCCGCCCGGGAGCACGGGGGGAGGGAGACCCAGTACTTC	CAAREHGGRETQYF
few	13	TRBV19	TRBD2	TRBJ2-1	TGTGCCAGTAGTATTAGCGGGTTAAGTGAGCAGTTCTTC	CASSISGLSEQFF
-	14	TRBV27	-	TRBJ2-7	TGTGCCAGCAGGACCTTGACAGGAGCGCTCGAGCAGTACTTC	CASRTLTGALEQYF
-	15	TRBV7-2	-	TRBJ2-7	TGTGCCAGCAGCTTATCTCTGGGGGGAAGGAACGAGCAGTACTTC	CASSLSLGGRNEQYF
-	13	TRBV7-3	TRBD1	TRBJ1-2	TGTGCCAGCAGCTCCGACAGGGTTCGTAGCTACACCTTC	CASSSDRVRSYTF
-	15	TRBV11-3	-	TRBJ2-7	TGTGCCAGCAGCCAATTACCGGGGGATCTATACGAGCAGTACTTC	CASSQLPGDLYEQYF
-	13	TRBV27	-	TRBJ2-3	TGTGCCAGCCTTGGGGCTTTCACAGATACGCAGTATTTT	CASLGAFTDTQYF
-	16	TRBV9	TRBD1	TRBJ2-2	TGTGCCAGCAGCGTAGTAGGGACAGAGAACACCGGGGAGCTGTTTTTT	CASSVVGTENTGELFF
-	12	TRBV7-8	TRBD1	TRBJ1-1	TGTGCCAGCACCCCGACAGGGGCTGAAGCTTTCTTT	CASTPTGAEAFF
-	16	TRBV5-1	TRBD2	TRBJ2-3	TGCGCCAGCAGCATAAGGACTAGCGGCCGCACAGATACGCAGTATTTT	CASSIRTSGRTDTQYF
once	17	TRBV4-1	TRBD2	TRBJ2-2	TGCGCCAGCAGCCAGCGGACTAGCGGGATGGGCACCGGGGAGCTGTTTTTT	CASSQRTSGMGTGELFF
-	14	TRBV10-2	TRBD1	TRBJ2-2	TGCGCCAGCAGTTTACAGGGGAACGCCGGGGAGCTGTTTTTT	CASSLQGNAGELFF
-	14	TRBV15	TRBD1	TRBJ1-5	TGTGCCACCAGCAAAGGACAGGTTGATCAGCCCCAGCATTTT	CATSKGQVDQPQHF
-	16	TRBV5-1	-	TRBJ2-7	TGCGCCAGCAGCTTGTCTCCGGGGGAGAGCTCCTACGAGCAGTACTTC	CASSLSPGESSYEQYF
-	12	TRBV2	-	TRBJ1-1	TGTGCCAGCAGAAGAGGGCTGACTGAAGCTTTCTTT	CASRRGLTEAFF
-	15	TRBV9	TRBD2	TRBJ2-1	TGTGCCAGCAGCACCAGCGGGGCCGCTTGGAATGAGCAGTTCTTC	CASSTSGAAWNEQFF
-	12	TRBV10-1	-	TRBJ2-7	TGCGCCAGCAGTTACACGTCTGGTGAGCAGTACTTC	CASSYTSGEQYF
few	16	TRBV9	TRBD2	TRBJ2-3	TGTGCCAGCAGCACCCAGACGGGAGGGACCACAGATACGCAGTATTTT	CASSTQTGGTTDTQYF
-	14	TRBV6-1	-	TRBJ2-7	TGTGCCAGCAGTGAACGCTACAGGCAATACGAGCAGTACTTC	CASSERYRQYEQYF
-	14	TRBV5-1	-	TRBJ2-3	TGCGCCAGCAGCTTGAGGTCAGGGCAAGATACGCAGTATTTT	CASSLRSGQDTQYF
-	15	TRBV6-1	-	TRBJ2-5	TGTGCCAGCAGTGAAGGCGCGGGACAGCAAGAGACCCAGTACTTC	CASSEGAGQQETQYF
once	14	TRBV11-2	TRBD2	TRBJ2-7	TGTGCCAGCACCGCCCTGACTAGCGGATACGAGCAGTACTTC	CASTALTSGYEQYF
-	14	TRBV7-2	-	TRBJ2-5	TGTGCCAGCAGCTTAGGCTCGCGAAAGGAGACCCAGTACTTC	CASSLGSRKETQYF
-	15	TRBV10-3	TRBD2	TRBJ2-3	TGTGCCATCAGTGGTATAGCGGGAGAAACAGATACGCAGTATTTT	CAISGIAGETDTQYF
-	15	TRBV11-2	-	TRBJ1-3	TGTGCCAGCAGCTTAGGGGCAGGGGCTGGAAACACCATATATTTT	CASSLGAGAGNTIYF
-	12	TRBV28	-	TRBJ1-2	TGTGCCAGCAGTTATGACACCTATGGCTACACCTTC	CASSYDTYGYTF
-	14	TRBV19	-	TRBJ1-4	TGTGCCAGTAGTCCACCAGGGGCTAATGAAAAACTGTTTTTT	CASSPPGANEKLFF
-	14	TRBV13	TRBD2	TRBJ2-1	TGTGCCAGCAGCTTTCAGCGGGAGTTGAATGAGCAGTTCTTC	CASSFQRELNEQFF
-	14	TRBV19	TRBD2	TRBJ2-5	TGTGCCAGTAGTCTAGCGGGAGGCCAAGAGACCCAGTACTTC	CASSLAGGQETQYF
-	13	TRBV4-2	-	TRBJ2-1	TGTGCCAGCAGCCTCCGGGGTTACAATGAGCAGTTCTTC	CASSLRGYNEQFF
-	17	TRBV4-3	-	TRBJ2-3	TGCGCCAGCAGCCAAGAAGGTTTGGGACTTAGCACAGATACGCAGTATTTT	CASSQEGLGLSTDTQYF
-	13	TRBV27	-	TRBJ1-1	TGTGCCAGCAGTTTCTTGTGGAACACTGAAGCTTTCTTT	CASSFLWNTEAFF
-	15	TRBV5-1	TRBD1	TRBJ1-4	TGCGCCAGCAGCTTGGACAGGGGGCGGGATGAAAAACTGTTTTTT	CASSLDRGRDEKLFF
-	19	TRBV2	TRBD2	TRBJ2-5	TGTGCCAGCCTGGAGCCGGGACTAGCGGGAGGGGTCTTTCAAGAGACCCAGTACTTC	CASLEPGLAGGVFQETQYF
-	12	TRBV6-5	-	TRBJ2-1	TGTGCCAGCGGTCCAGGGTACAATGAGCAGTTCTTC	CASGPGYNEQFF
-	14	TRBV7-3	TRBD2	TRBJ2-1	TGTGCCAGCAGCTGGAGCGGGAGGGACGATGAGCAGTTCTTC	CASSWSGRDDEQFF
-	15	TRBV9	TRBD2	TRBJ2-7	TGTGCCAGCAGCGTGGGACTAGCGGGAGGAACCGAGCAGTACTTC	CASSVGLAGGTEQYF
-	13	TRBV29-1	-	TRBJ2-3	TGCAGCGTAATGGTTCGAGGGACAGATACGCAGTATTTT	CSVMVRGTDTQYF
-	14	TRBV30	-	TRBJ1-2	TGTGCCTGGAGTGTAGGCAGGTCCGCCTATGGCTACACCTTC	CAWSVGRSAYGYTF
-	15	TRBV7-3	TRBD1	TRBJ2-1	TGTGCCAGCAGCTGGGGACAGGGGACCTACAATGAGCAGTTCTTC	CASSWGQGTYNEQFF